The T cell receptor (beta chain) under discussion was sequenced for a study of T-cell reconstitution after alpha-beta-depleted transplantation in children. Germline V lookup: CDR1 SGHDT, CDR2 YYEEEE. V lost 2 bases, J lost 7 bases, and 13 bases lay in between. This CDR3 is 13 amino acids long. Study results and limitations: Roughly two months post-transplant, alpha-beta T cells reportedly originated from several hundred graft clones that had expanded. Once a year had passed after transplant, T-cell counts and diversity came mostly from newly produced T cells. Elevated TCRbeta diversity at day 60 was traced, in some patients, to surviving recipient T cells and thymic progenitors.

Unique molecular identifiers were incorporated during preparation of the TCRbeta library. TCRdb recomputed calls from the PCR reads with MiXCR, one row per CDR3 protein. The profile covers some 200,000 distinct CDR3 sequences, with under 8.5% appearing a single time and 5.5% taken by the ten largest. This clonotype was observed at least ten times. Its cognate antigen is unknown. The sample was PBMCs, taken before TCRalphabeta/CD19-depleted stem cell transplant. V gene TRBV5-6 combines with J gene TRBJ2-7, with D possibly matching TRBD2 (6 bases). The receptor was derived from a boy aged 2-15 years with acute lymphoblastic leukemia, due to receive a stem cell transplant. The CDR3 protein is CASSFGGAVEQYF. The CDR3 region has the DNA TGTGCCAGCAGCTTCGGCGGGGCCGTTGAGCAGTACTTC.